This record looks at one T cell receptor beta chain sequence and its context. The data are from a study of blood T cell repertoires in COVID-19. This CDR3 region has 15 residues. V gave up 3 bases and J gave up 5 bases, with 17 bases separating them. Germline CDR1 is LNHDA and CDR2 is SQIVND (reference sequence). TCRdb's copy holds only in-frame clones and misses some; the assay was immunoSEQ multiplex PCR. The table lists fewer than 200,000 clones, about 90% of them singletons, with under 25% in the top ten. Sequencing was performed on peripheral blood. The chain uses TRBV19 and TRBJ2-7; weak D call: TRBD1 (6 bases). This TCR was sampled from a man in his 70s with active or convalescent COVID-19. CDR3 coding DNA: TGTGCCAGTAGTATCGGCTCTACAGGGACCGACGAGCAGTACTTC. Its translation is CASSIGSTGTDEQYF.